This T cell receptor beta chain comes out of a study of response to subunit inactivated influenza vaccine (dated by TCRdb to about 2018). Background on the whole study: Deep quantitative profiling of the T cell receptor repertoire was used in the study to follow responses to a trivalent subunit inactivated influenza vaccine. General study outcomes and caveats: According to the authors, only a limited number of new T cells may be recruited by each seasonal influenza vaccination.

Concerning this clonotype: No antigen is known for it. No base qualities exist here, and no much larger clone lies one base off it.

Library method: RT-PCR. TCRdb shows the sequencer as Illumina HiSeq 2500. TCRdb handled the public reads itself, with Q25 trimming in fastp and clone calling in MiXCR, and kept productive beta chains. A single entry per CDR3 protein holds the most common genes and DNA from its merged rows. The sample table holds fewer than 600,000 distinct CDR3 sequences, of which roughly 7.9% were seen once. The biggest ten clones account for around 13% of the sample. V was cut back by 2 bases and J by 4 bases, leaving a gap of 15 bases between them. The CDR3, from cysteine to phenylalanine, totals 16 residues. The kept DNA is CDR3 alone, 48 bases in frame from the first base. CDR1 and CDR2, per the germline V gene, are MNHEY and SVGAGI.

Sequencing used PBMCs from blood, obtained 23 months after vaccination. Recombination joined TRBV6-5 with TRBJ1-5, with the identity of the D gene unclear. The TCR comes from a man between 50 and 69 years old who received an inactivated influenza vaccine. Donor details come from another sample of the same person, matched by shared clones. This receptor has the CDR3 CASSYPGWPINQPQHF. The DNA sequence is as follows: TGTGCCAGCAGTTACCCCGGATGGCCCATAAATCAGCCCCAGCATTTT.